The next 8 T cell receptor beta chains were all read from a single sample in a study of T cell repertoires in cytomegalovirus infection. MiXCR, run by TCRdb on the reads, gives a single entry per CDR3 protein. Found here are a few hundred thousand distinct CDR3 sequences, 9% to 9.5% of them singletons; the top ten hold 3.5% to 4.5%. Specimen: PBMCs. Receptor source: a human donor in good health (CMV status not recorded). Some clones in this sample may be carry-over from other donors' samples.

The CDR3 region has the DNA TGCAGTGCTAGGAATTCTCCGGGAGGGCCGAGTGAGCAGTTCTTC. The encoded protein is CSARNSPGGPSEQFF. This chain links TRBV20-1 with TRBJ2-1; 8 bases fit TRBD2. CDR1 and CDR2 from the germline V gene are DFQATT and SNEGSKA (reference sequence). The CDR3 length is 15 residues. With V trimmed by 3 bases and J by 9 bases, 13 bases remained unmatched.

This clonotype was recorded many times. The chain employs TRBV7-6 and TRBJ2-3; 7 nucleotides align to TRBD1. J lost 1 base, V lost 4 bases, and 14 bases had no gene match. There are 18 residues in the CDR3. Germline V gives CDR1 SGHVS, CDR2 FNYEAQ. CDR3 DNA: TGTGCCAGCAGCTCAGCATCCGGGACAGTAATCGGCACAGATACGCAGTATTTT. Residues: CASSSASGTVIGTDTQYF.

This chain joins TRBV29-1 and TRBJ2-5; D unresolved. Trimming left V 3 bases short and J 0 bases short, with 11 bases between. Germline CDR1 reads SQVTM; CDR2 reads ANQGSEA. The CDR3 loop spans 14 amino acids. The CDR3 DNA reads TGCAGCGTTGAGACTCGCCGGTACCAAGAGACCCAGTACTTC. Amino acids: CSVETRRYQETQYF.

This clonotype was counted many times. J is TRBJ2-1 and V is TRBV28; D is possibly TRBD2 (6 bases). Germline V lookup: CDR1 MDHEN, CDR2 SYDVKM. The V end was cut by 2 bases, the J end by 6 bases, with 11 bases between. This CDR3 spans 14 amino acids. CDR3 loop: CASSLVGTFNEQFF. CDR3 DNA: TGTGCCAGCAGTTTAGTTGGGACTTTCAATGAGCAGTTCTTC. The complete variable domain, with remaining parts taken from reference TRBV28 and TRBJ2-1, reads DVKVTQSSRYLVKRTGEKVFLECVQDMDHENMFWYRQDPGLGLRLIYFSYDVKMKEKGDIPEGYSVSREKKERFSLILESASTNQTSMYLCASSLVGTFNEQFFGPGTRLTVL.

V is TRBV5-6 and J is TRBJ2-3; tentatively, D is TRBD2 (5 bases). The V and J ends lost 1 base and 3 bases respectively, with 9 bases between them. The germline V gene has CDR1 SGHDT and CDR2 YYEEEE. The CDR3 loop spans 14 amino acids. CDR3 loop: CASSLSRATDTQYF. CDR3 in DNA: TGTGCCAGCAGCTTGTCGAGGGCGACAGATACGCAGTATTTT.

This clonotype has ten or more counts. The CDR3 protein is CASSFGLAGSPPYEQYF. CDR3 nucleotides: TGTGCCAGCAGTTTCGGACTAGCGGGAAGCCCCCCCTACGAGCAGTACTTC. This chain connects TRBV12-3 or TRBV12-4 to TRBJ2-7, with 12 bases identical to TRBD2. The CDR3 is made up of 17 amino acids. J lost 2 bases, V lost 3 bases, and 8 bases had no gene match.

This clonotype was recorded at least ten times. Written as DNA, the CDR3 is TGTGCCAGCACCTCTCGCGGGGGGACGGAGACCCAGTACTTC. It translates to CASTSRGGTETQYF. The J gene is TRBJ2-5, the V gene TRBV7-2; 8 positions match TRBD2. With 7 bases clipped from V and 5 bases from J, the junction kept 9 bases outside the gene matches. The CDR3 consists of 14 residues. Germline values: CDR1 SGHTA, CDR2 FQGNSA. The variable domain in full, with the rest retrieved from reference TRBV7-2 and TRBJ2-5, is GAGVSQSPSNKVTEKGKDVELRCDPISGHTALYWYRQSLGQGLEFLIYFQGNSAPDKSGLPSDRFSAERTGGSVSTLTIQRTQQEDSAVYLCASTSRGGTETQYFGPGTRLLVL.

This clonotype was seen only a few times. DNA for the CDR3: TGTGCCAGCAGCTTTACGCCGGGGACTAGCGGCACAGATACGCAGTATTTT. Encoded protein: CASSFTPGTSGTDTQYF. The V call is TRBV7-9, the J call TRBJ2-3; TRBD2 agrees at 10 bases. V lost 3 bases, J lost 1 base, and 7 bases stayed unmatched. The CDR3 consists of 17 residues. Per germline, CDR1 SEHNR and CDR2 FQNEAQ (reference sequence).